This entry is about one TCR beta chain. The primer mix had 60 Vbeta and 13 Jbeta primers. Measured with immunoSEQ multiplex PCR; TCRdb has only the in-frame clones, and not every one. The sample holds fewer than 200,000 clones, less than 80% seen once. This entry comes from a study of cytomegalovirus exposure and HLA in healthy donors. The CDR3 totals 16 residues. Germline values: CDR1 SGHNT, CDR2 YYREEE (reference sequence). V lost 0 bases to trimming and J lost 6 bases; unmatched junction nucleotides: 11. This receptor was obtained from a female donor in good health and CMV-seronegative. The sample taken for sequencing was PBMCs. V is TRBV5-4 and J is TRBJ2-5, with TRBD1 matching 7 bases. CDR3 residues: CASSLAGTVVFKTQYF. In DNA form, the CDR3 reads TGTGCCAGCAGCTTGGCCGGGACAGTAGTGTTTAAGACCCAGTACTTC.